This section outlines one T cell receptor beta chain sequence together with its context. In the original workflow: The assay estimated nucleated cells by amplifying reference gene primers. Repertoires were generated with immunoSEQ multiplex PCR, while TCRdb's copy carries only in-frame clones and drops some. The DNA was the basis for D and trimming; V, J and clone size are from that table. The repertoire holds 180,000 or so clones, with just under 90% as singletons. This CDR3 spans 12 amino acids. Germline assignment: CDR1 LNHDA and CDR2 SQIVND (reference sequence). Trimming left V 3 bases short and J 5 bases short, with 5 bases between. This record comes from a study of blood T cell repertoires in COVID-19. Study-wide context: The samples span acute and convalescent COVID-19 from the United States, Italy and Spain. T cells, B-cell-depleted T cells, or PBMCs provided the cDNA or gDNA that served as material.

The sequenced sample consisted of peripheral blood. This receptor was identified in a man aged 18 to 29 with active or convalescent COVID-19. J is TRBJ2-1 and V is TRBV19; D not resolved. CDR3 DNA: TGTGCCAGTAGTATGCCGGACAATGAGCAGTTCTTC. Its protein is CASSMPDNEQFF.